One and the same sample provided the 19 T cell receptor beta chains below, sequenced in a study of T cells after yellow fever vaccination. TCRdb recomputed calls from the 5' RACE reads with MiXCR, one row per CDR3 protein. The sample consists of some 220,000 distinct CDR3 sequences, under 3.5% of them appearing once. The input for sequencing was CD4+ T cells sorted from PBMCs, taken 10 days after the yellow fever booster vaccination. All receptors come from a young man who received the YFV17D yellow fever vaccine.

This clonotype was seen more than once but under ten times. The rearrangement joins TRBV28 to TRBJ1-2; D unresolved. This CDR3 comprises 13 residues. V was cut by 2 bases and J by 7 bases, with 11 bases left in between. Germline values: CDR1 MDHEN, CDR2 SYDVKM. The CDR3 loop reads CASSLGDYSGYTF. The CDR3 nucleotides are TGTGCCAGCAGTTTAGGAGATTACTCTGGCTACACCTTC.

This clonotype was counted a few times. The rearrangement links TRBV6-6 to TRBJ2-1, with D possibly matching TRBD1 (5 bases). This CDR3 is built from 12 residues. V was cut by 8 bases and J by 7 bases, with 12 bases left in between. Germline V lookup: CDR1 MNHNY, CDR2 SVGAGI (reference sequence). The CDR3 coding sequence is TGTGCCAGCGACAGTTTGGGGAATGAGCAGTTCTTC. Translating it yields CASDSLGNEQFF.

In its sample, this clonotype was seen many times. The rearrangement uses TRBV9 and TRBJ2-7; no definite D call. The V gene lost 0 bases and the J gene lost 0 bases, with 7 bases spanning the gap. This CDR3 region has 14 residues. The germline V gene encodes CDR1 SGDLS and CDR2 YYNGEE. The CDR3 DNA reads as TGTGCCAGCAGCGTAGTGCCAGGCTCCTACGAGCAGTACTTC. Its protein product is CASSVVPGSYEQYF. Looking up the rest from reference TRBV9 and TRBJ2-7 gives the full variable domain: DSGVTQTPKHLITATGQRVTLRCSPRSGDLSVYWYQQSLDQGLQFLIQYYNGEERAKGNILERFSAQQFPDLHSELNLSSLELGDSALYFCASSVVPGSYEQYFGPGTRLTVT.

This clonotype was observed a few times. This chain links TRBV7-6 with TRBJ2-1; tentatively, D is TRBD2 (6 bases). The CDR3 spans 13 residues. Between the trimmed V and J ends, which lost 5 bases and 9 bases, there was a span of 14 bases. Germline V gives CDR1 SGHVS, CDR2 FNYEAQ. The CDR3 sequence is CASSPGTRGEQFF. CDR3 DNA sequence: TGTGCCAGCAGCCCGGGGACTCGCGGTGAGCAGTTCTTC.

This clonotype was seen repeatedly, ten times or more. V gene TRBV7-2 combines with J gene TRBJ1-6; 8 nucleotides agree with TRBD1. Germline V CDR1 and CDR2: SGHTA, FQGNSA. Trimming cost V 4 bases and J 11 bases; bases outside gene matches: 13. The CDR3 is made up of 16 amino acids. The CDR3: CASSWTGSESRTPLHF. The CDR3 region has the DNA TGTGCCAGCAGCTGGACAGGGTCGGAAAGTAGAACACCCCTCCACTTT.

This clonotype was counted at least ten times. The chain carries TRBV7-9 and TRBJ1-4; D is uncertain. Trimming pared 0 bases from V and 8 bases from J, leaving 7 bases between. This CDR3 contains 13 residues. Germline lookup yields CDR1 SEHNR and CDR2 FQNEAQ (reference sequence). In nucleotides, the CDR3 is TGTGCCAGCAGCTTAGCGGTGGGGGAAAAACTGTTTTTT. Translating gives CASSLAVGEKLFF.

This clonotype has more than one count but fewer than ten. This chain connects TRBV28 to TRBJ1-6; no clear D gene. The length of the CDR3 is 15 residues. V was shortened by 8 bases and J by 0 bases, with 11 bases between the two germline ends. Germline V gene sequence: CDR1 MDHEN, CDR2 SYDVKM. As DNA, the CDR3 is TGTGCCAGCGTGGTAGGCAGCTCCTATAATTCACCCCTCCACTTT. Translating gives CASVVGSSYNSPLHF.

This clonotype was seen ten or more times. The gene calls are TRBV2 and TRBJ1-3; D gene uncertain. The CDR3 is made up of 13 amino acids. Deletions cut 4 bases from V and 0 bases from J, with 4 bases between. Germline assignment: CDR1 SNHLY and CDR2 FYNNEI. This CDR3 reads CASSGNSGNTIYF. In DNA form, the CDR3 reads TGTGCCAGCAGTGGGAACTCTGGAAACACCATATATTTT.

The chain employs TRBV4-3 and TRBJ2-5; the match to TRBD1 covers 10 bases. In germline, CDR1 is LGHNA, CDR2 YSLEER. This CDR3 is 15 amino acids long. The V segment lost 3 bases and the J segment 3 bases; nucleotides outside the gene matches: 4. Written as DNA, the CDR3 is TGCGCCAGCAGCCAGGACAGGGGGAATAAAGAGACCCAGTACTTC. Its translation: CASSQDRGNKETQYF.

This clonotype was counted ten times or more. The genes are TRBV29-1 and TRBJ2-1, with a tentative D call TRBD2 (6 bases). The CDR3 has 16 amino acids. The germline CDR1 and CDR2 sequences are SQVTM and ANQGSEA. V was trimmed by 3 bases and J by 4 bases, leaving 19 bases between them. CDR3 DNA sequence: TGCAGCGTTGAGTCCGGGGCCGGAGGGGAGTACAATGAGCAGTTCTTC. This encodes CSVESGAGGEYNEQFF.

Many counts were recorded for this clonotype. The rearrangement links TRBV3-1 to TRBJ2-5, with 8 nucleotides matching TRBD2. The CDR3 sequence is 14 residues long. Trimming at V came to 4 bases and at J to 4 bases, leaving 5 bases not matched to a gene. The germline gives CDR1 LGHDT, CDR2 YNNKEL (reference sequence). The CDR3 here is CASSLSGTRETQYF. DNA of the CDR3: TGTGCCAGCAGCCTTAGCGGGACACGAGAGACCCAGTACTTC.

This sequence joins TRBV20-1 and TRBJ1-3; D is unclear. Trimming cost V 5 bases and J 4 bases, with 12 bases left between them. The CDR3 extends over 13 amino acids. Germline V gene lookup returns CDR1 DFQATT and CDR2 SNEGSKA (reference sequence). CDR3 in amino acids: CSAWRPLGNTIYF. The CDR3 DNA reads as TGCAGTGCTTGGCGGCCCCTCGGAAACACCATATATTTT.

This clonotype was seen many times. V usage is TRBV6-5 and J usage is TRBJ2-1, with TRBD2 matching over 7 bases. With 7 bases clipped from V and 3 bases from J, the junction kept 6 bases outside the gene matches. This CDR3 region has 14 residues. Germline V gene sequence: CDR1 MNHEY, CDR2 SVGAGI. CDR3 region: CASTGGGSYNEQFF. The CDR3 bases are TGTGCCAGCACCGGTGGCGGGAGCTACAATGAGCAGTTCTTC.

Many counts were recorded for this clonotype. The chain's CDR3 is CATSDSYGYTF. The CDR3 DNA sequence: TGTGCCACCAGTGATTCCTATGGCTACACCTTC. V gene TRBV24-1 combines with J gene TRBJ1-2, with D unresolved. This CDR3 spans 11 amino acids. V lost 2 bases and J lost 4, with 1 base in between. CDR1 is KGHDR and CDR2 is SFDVKD in the germline V gene.

This clonotype was counted a few times. The chain couples TRBV5-1 to TRBJ1-2, with D maybe TRBD1 (5 bases). Trimming pared 4 bases from V and 6 bases from J, leaving 10 bases between. Germline V gene lookup returns CDR1 SGHRS and CDR2 YFSETQ. This CDR3 has 12 amino acids. In nucleotides, the CDR3 is TGCGCCAGCAGCCAGGGAATTGATGGCTACACCTTC. Its protein product is CASSQGIDGYTF. Full variable domain (remainder filled in from reference TRBV5-1 and TRBJ1-2): KAGVTQTPRYLIKTRGQQVTLSCSPISGHRSVSWYQQTPGQGLQFLFEYFSETQRNKGNFPGRFSGRQFSNSRSEMNVSTLELGDSALYLCASSQGIDGYTFGSGTRLTVV.

This clonotype was seen repeatedly, ten times or more. The chain is built from TRBV19 and TRBJ2-3, with D perhaps TRBD2 (5 bases). This CDR3 is built from 16 residues. The V gene's germline CDR1 is LNHDA and CDR2 SQIVND (reference sequence). The V end lost 6 bases, the J end lost 0 bases, and 16 bases lay between the germline ends. CDR3 sequence: CASSEGALPSTDTQYF. The CDR3, as DNA: TGTGCCAGTAGCGAGGGAGCGCTTCCTAGCACAGATACGCAGTATTTT.

This clonotype showed up just a few times. The chain is built from TRBV4-1 and TRBJ2-3; 8 bases are shared with TRBD2. Germline V CDR1 and CDR2: MGHRA, YSYEKL. The trim removed 4 bases at V and 4 bases at J, leaving 13 bases unmatched. The length of the CDR3 is 17 residues. For the CDR3, the DNA is TGCGCCAGCAGCCGGGGAGCGGGGGCCATCCGAGCAGATACGCAGTATTTT. Its protein is CASSRGAGAIRADTQYF.

This clonotype was recorded many times. The chain couples TRBV29-1 to TRBJ2-3; TRBD1 is a possible D gene (6 bases). Trimming cost V 6 bases and J 14 bases, with 18 bases left between them. Per germline, CDR1 SQVTM and CDR2 ANQGSEA. The CDR3 runs to 11 residues. CDR3 in DNA: TGCAGCGTCGAAAGGGGACAAAGCGGGTATTTT. It translates to CSVERGQSGYF.

This CDR3 is CASSLDTGRVTQYF. As DNA, the CDR3 is TGTGCCAGCAGCTTAGATACAGGGAGAGTGACCCAGTACTTC. J is TRBJ2-5 and V is TRBV7-9; a possible D gene is TRBD1 (6 bases). The CDR3 consists of 14 residues. Trimming removed 1 base from V and 7 bases from J, with 13 bases in between. The germline gives CDR1 SEHNR, CDR2 FQNEAQ (reference sequence).